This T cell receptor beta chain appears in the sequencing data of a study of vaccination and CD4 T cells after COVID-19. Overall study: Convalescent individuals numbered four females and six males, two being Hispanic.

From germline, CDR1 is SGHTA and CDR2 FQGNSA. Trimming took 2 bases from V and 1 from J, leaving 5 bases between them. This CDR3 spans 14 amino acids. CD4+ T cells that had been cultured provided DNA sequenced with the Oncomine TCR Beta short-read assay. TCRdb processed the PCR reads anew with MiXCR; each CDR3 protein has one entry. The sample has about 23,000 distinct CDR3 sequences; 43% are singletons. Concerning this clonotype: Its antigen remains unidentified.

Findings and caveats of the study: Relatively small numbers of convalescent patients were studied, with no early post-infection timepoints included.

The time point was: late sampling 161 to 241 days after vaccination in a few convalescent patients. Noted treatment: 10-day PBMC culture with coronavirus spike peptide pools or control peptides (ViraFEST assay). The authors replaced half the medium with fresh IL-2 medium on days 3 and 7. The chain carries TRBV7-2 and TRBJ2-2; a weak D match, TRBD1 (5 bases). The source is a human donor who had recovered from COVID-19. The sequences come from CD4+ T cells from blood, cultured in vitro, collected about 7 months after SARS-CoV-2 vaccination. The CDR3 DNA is TGTGCCAGCAGCTTACAGGGGAACACCGGGGAGCTGTTTTTT. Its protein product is CASSLQGNTGELFF.